This entry lists 13 T cell receptor beta chains sequenced from one sample in a study of CD8+CD57+ T cells in acquired aplastic anemia (dated by TCRdb to between 2017 and 2018). Sequenced using an Illumina HiSeq 2000. Profiling of TCR beta VDJ combinations and CDR3 sequences used genomic DNA as the template. TCRdb reran the public reads through fastp at Q25 and MiXCR, keeping productive beta chains. Entries are consolidated by CDR3 protein sequence, retaining the most common genes and DNA. In this sample the table shows around 250,000 distinct CDR3 sequences, 55% to 65% of which occur a single time. The biggest ten clones account for less than 9.5% of the sample. The sequencing input was sorted CD4+, CD8+, or CD8+CD57+ T cells (not recorded which) from PBMCs. The receptors were sampled from a human donor with severe aplastic anemia or a healthy control (not recorded which).

This clonotype was seen many times. This chain links TRBV5-1 with TRBJ1-6, with D hard to call. V was pared by 5 bases and J by 8 bases, with 14 bases between. The CDR3 is 14 amino acids. Germline CDR1 and CDR2: SGHRS and YFSETQ. CDR3 bases: TGCGCCAGCAGTTCCCGGGAAGGCTATTCACCCCTCCACTTT. This codes for CASSSREGYSPLHF.

The chain joins TRBV20-1 to TRBJ1-1, with TRBD1 matching over 7 bases. After removal of 1 base from V and 5 bases from J, the junction contained 1 base not matched to a gene. Germline-derived CDR1 and CDR2 are DFQATT and SNEGSKA (reference sequence). The CDR3 runs to 12 residues. CDR3 region: CSARVQGTEAFF. The CDR3 DNA sequence: TGCAGTGCTAGAGTACAGGGGACTGAAGCTTTCTTT.

The chain combines TRBV5-1 with TRBJ2-5, with 9 bases fitting TRBD1. The DNA end lines up better with TRBJ2-7; the J call may be wrong. The germline gives CDR1 SGHRS, CDR2 YFSETQ. This CDR3 comprises 14 residues. For the CDR3, the DNA is TGCGCCAGCAGCTGGGGGACAGGGAACTACGAGCAGTACTTC. As protein: CASSWGTGNYEQYF.

The chain links TRBV7-2 to TRBJ1-3; 9 bases align to TRBD1. From germline, CDR1 is SGHTA and CDR2 FQGNSA. V dropped 6 bases and J dropped 2; count of bases not matched to a gene: 5. The CDR3 sequence is 15 residues long. The chain's CDR3 is CASRTGQGTGNTIYF. The CDR3 DNA follows: TGTGCCAGCAGGACTGGACAGGGGACTGGAAACACCATATATTTT.

Here the CDR3 reads CSVETKYTDTQYF. The CDR3 DNA reads TGCAGCGTTGAGACTAAGTACACAGATACGCAGTATTTT. The V gene is TRBV29-1, the J gene TRBJ2-3, with a possible D match to TRBD2 (5 bases). Per the germline V gene, CDR1 is SQVTM and CDR2 is ANQGSEA. The CDR3 runs to 13 residues. Trimming shortened V by 3 bases and J by 2 bases, and 9 bases separated the two germline ends.

With regard to this clonotype: The CDR3 ends on some other residue instead of the conserved phenylalanine or tryptophan, so this is likely a read error. J is TRBJ2-7 and V is TRBV7-9; D might be TRBD1 (5 bases). V was trimmed by 6 bases and J by 7 bases, leaving 13 bases between them. The CDR3 runs 12 residues. Germline CDR1 reads SEHNR; CDR2 reads FQNEAQ (reference sequence). The CDR3 here is CASSSDIQEQYL. CDR3 DNA sequence: TGTGCCAGCAGTTCGGACATACAGGAGCAGTACCTC.

A single count supports this clonotype. J is TRBJ2-1 and V is TRBV7-8; either TRBD1 or TRBD2 may supply D (5 bases each). Trimming left V 1 base short and J 12 bases short, with 16 bases between. The CDR3 is made up of 14 amino acids. In germline, CDR1 is SGHVS, CDR2 FQNEAQ. The CDR3 DNA reads as TGTGCCAGCAGCTTAGGGGGGATCGCAGATACGCAGTTCTTC. Protein sequence: CASSLGGIADTQFF.

The chain is built from TRBV20-1 and TRBJ2-7; 8 positions match TRBD1. This CDR3 is built from 14 residues. The junction had 3 bases not matched to a gene; V was cut back by 1 base and J by 1 base. Germline assignment: CDR1 DFQATT and CDR2 SNEGSKA (reference sequence). CDR3 protein: CSARGDRRSYEQYF. CDR3 nucleotide sequence: TGCAGTGCTAGAGGGGACAGGCGATCCTACGAGCAGTACTTC.

The rearrangement joins TRBV7-3 to TRBJ2-5; no clear D gene. The CDR3 totals 13 residues. Looked up from germline, CDR1 is SGHTA and CDR2 is FQGTGA. V lost 5 bases and J lost 2, with 9 bases in between. CDR3 coding DNA: TGTGCCAGCAGCCTATGGGAACAAGAGACCCAGTACTTC. This sequence encodes CASSLWEQETQYF.

Remarks on this clonotype: The junction differs from germline at one of its ends, possibly a read error. The chain employs TRBV5-1 and TRBJ1-1, with D maybe TRBD1 (5 bases). The CDR3 spans 14 residues. Germline CDR1 is SGHRS and CDR2 is YFSETQ. The chain's CDR3 is CASSPTLQDTEAFF. DNA for the CDR3: TGCGCCAGCAGCCCGACCTTACAGGACACTGAGGCTTTCTTT.

This chain joins TRBV7-3 and TRBJ2-3; D perhaps matches TRBD2 (6 bases). This CDR3 comprises 14 residues. CDR1 is SGHTA, CDR2 FQGTGA, per germline. V lost 3 bases, J lost 5 bases, and 12 bases lay in between. CDR3 protein: CASSFGTGLDTQYF. Written as DNA, the CDR3 is TGTGCCAGCAGCTTCGGGACTGGCTTAGATACGCAGTATTTT.

This clonotype turned up a few times. The CDR3 DNA sequence: TGTGCCAGTAGTACGGGGGACATCGCGGGGGGCGAGCAGTACTTC. Protein: CASSTGDIAGGEQYF. The chain is built from TRBV19 and TRBJ2-7; 8 nucleotides align to TRBD2. The CDR3 length is 15 residues. V trimming: 4 bases; J trimming: 6 bases; junction bases outside the gene matches: 11. Per the germline V gene, CDR1 is LNHDA and CDR2 is SQIVND (reference sequence).

As concerns this clonotype: Sequence at one end of the junction differs from germline and may be a read error. This chain connects TRBV7-9 to TRBJ2-7, with a weak D call TRBD2 (5 bases). Per the germline V gene, CDR1 is SEHNR and CDR2 is FQNEAQ (reference sequence). The CDR3 covers 11 residues. The CDR3 loop reads CTSSSGDEQYF. The CDR3 DNA follows: TGTACCAGCAGCTCCGGGGACGAGCAGTACTTC.